These T cell receptor beta chains were read from a single sample in a study of beta chain features in type 1 diabetes. Measured with immunoSEQ multiplex PCR; TCRdb has only the in-frame clones, and not every one. The table records about half a million clones, 30% of them present only once. Sample: naive CD4+ T cells from blood. All receptors come from a man in his late teens or twenties in good health. CDR3s include the opening cysteine and the closing phenylalanine or tryptophan. The D gene is left open where the match is weak. Clone size is stated in some rows and not others, as once, few, many or a class when expanded.

J gene: TRBJ2-2
D gene: TRBD1
V gene: TRBV29-1
clone size: -
CDR3 protein: CSATLGTGRDGELFF
CDR3 DNA: TGCAGCGCAACACTCGGGACAGGGCGGGACGGGGAGCTGTTTTTT

J gene: TRBJ2-1
D gene: -
V gene: TRBV15
clone size: -
CDR3 protein: CATSGRWGEQFF
CDR3 DNA: TGTGCCACCAGCGGACGGTGGGGGGAGCAGTTCTTC

J gene: TRBJ1-2
D gene: -
V gene: TRBV28
clone size: -
CDR3 protein: CASSSIGGYTF
CDR3 DNA: TGTGCCAGCAGCTCAATAGGTGGCTACACCTTC

J gene: TRBJ2-5
D gene: -
V gene: TRBV9
clone size: -
CDR3 protein: CASSVDRKETQYF
CDR3 DNA: TGTGCCAGCAGCGTTGACAGAAAAGAGACCCAGTACTTC

J gene: TRBJ2-3
D gene: -
V gene: TRBV25-1
clone size: few
CDR3 protein: CASSSLTGAGFFTDTQYF
CDR3 DNA: TGTGCCAGCAGTTCCCTAACCGGGGCAGGTTTCTTCACAGATACGCAGTATTTT

J gene: TRBJ2-7
D gene: -
V gene: TRBV7-2
clone size: -
CDR3 protein: CASTRPSYEQYF
CDR3 DNA: TGTGCCAGCACCAGACCATCCTACGAGCAGTACTTC

J gene: TRBJ1-1
D gene: -
V gene: TRBV18
clone size: few
CDR3 protein: CASSPLKEAEAFF
CDR3 DNA: TGTGCCAGCTCACCCCTTAAGGAGGCTGAAGCTTTCTTT

J gene: TRBJ2-1
D gene: TRBD2
V gene: TRBV4-1
clone size: -
CDR3 protein: CASSQDLRTRFYNEQFF
CDR3 DNA: TGCGCCAGCAGCCAAGATTTGAGGACTAGGTTCTACAATGAGCAGTTCTTC

J gene: TRBJ2-5
D gene: -
V gene: TRBV10-2
clone size: -
CDR3 protein: CASSEVQVHQETQYF
CDR3 DNA: TGCGCCAGCAGTGAGGTGCAGGTGCACCAAGAGACCCAGTACTTC

J gene: TRBJ1-4
D gene: -
V gene: TRBV30
clone size: few
CDR3 protein: CAWSVREKLFF
CDR3 DNA: TGTGCCTGGAGTGTACGGGAAAAACTGTTTTTT

J gene: TRBJ2-5
D gene: TRBD2
V gene: TRBV7-2
clone size: few
CDR3 protein: CASSLAGGRAETQYF
CDR3 DNA: TGTGCCAGCAGCTTGGCGGGGGGCCGGGCGGAGACCCAGTACTTC

J gene: TRBJ2-1
D gene: -
V gene: TRBV7-2
clone size: -
CDR3 protein: CASSPGPYNEQFF
CDR3 DNA: TGTGCCAGCAGCCCGGGCCCCTACAATGAGCAGTTCTTC

J gene: TRBJ2-7
D gene: -
V gene: TRBV10-3
clone size: -
CDR3 protein: CAISDGLPNEQYF
CDR3 DNA: TGTGCCATCAGTGACGGGTTACCGAACGAGCAGTACTTC

J gene: TRBJ2-2
D gene: TRBD2
V gene: TRBV2
clone size: -
CDR3 protein: CASSASGYTGELFF
CDR3 DNA: TGTGCCAGCAGTGCTAGCGGGTACACCGGGGAGCTGTTTTTT

J gene: TRBJ1-4
D gene: -
V gene: TRBV4-2
clone size: once
CDR3 protein: CASSLSPTASTNEKLFF
CDR3 DNA: TGTGCCAGCAGCCTCTCCCCGACAGCCTCAACTAATGAAAAACTGTTTTTT

J gene: TRBJ2-1
D gene: -
V gene: TRBV30
clone size: -
CDR3 protein: CAWTRERSSYNEQFF
CDR3 DNA: TGTGCCTGGACCAGGGAAAGGAGCTCCTACAATGAGCAGTTCTTC

J gene: TRBJ2-7
D gene: TRBD2
V gene: TRBV30
clone size: -
CDR3 protein: CAWISGAYEQYF
CDR3 DNA: TGTGCCTGGATTAGCGGGGCCTACGAGCAGTACTTC

J gene: TRBJ2-1
D gene: -
V gene: TRBV7-2
clone size: -
CDR3 protein: CASSATPAWGSNEQFF
CDR3 DNA: TGTGCCAGCAGCGCAACCCCCGCATGGGGATCCAATGAGCAGTTCTTC

J gene: TRBJ2-7
D gene: -
V gene: TRBV4-3
clone size: -
CDR3 protein: CASSQEPASYEQYF
CDR3 DNA: TGCGCCAGCAGCCAAGAACCAGCTTCCTACGAGCAGTACTTC